This is a list of T cell receptor beta chains from one sample in a study of T cell clones after liver transplantation. Some clones are missing from TCRdb's copy, which holds only in-frame ones; the method was immunoSEQ multiplex PCR. Of roughly 56,000 clones in the sample, 65% to 80% were seen once. Sequenced here: CD4+ T cells from blood, sampled approximately 54 months after liver transplant. The origin of the receptors is a human patient who received a liver transplant. These T cells may partly come from the graft donor. CDR3s include the opening cysteine and the closing phenylalanine or tryptophan. A D gene is named only where the DNA matches it firmly. Expanded clones are given a class, and other clones once, few, many or no size at all.

J gene: TRBJ2-3; clone size: NA; V gene: TRBV9; D gene: NA; CDR3 DNA: TGTGCCAGCAGCCGAAAGGATAGCACAGATACGCAGTATTTT; CDR3 protein: CASSRKDSTDTQYF
J gene: TRBJ2-3; clone size: few; V gene: TRBV7-3; D gene: NA; CDR3 DNA: TGTGCCAGCAGCCCCCGGGCGGGGACGGGAGATACGCAGTATTTT; CDR3 protein: CASSPRAGTGDTQYF
J gene: TRBJ2-5; clone size: NA; V gene: TRBV29-1; D gene: NA; CDR3 DNA: TGCAGCGTTGGTTCCCGGGGAGAGACCCAGTACTTC; CDR3 protein: CSVGSRGETQYF
J gene: TRBJ2-7; clone size: NA; V gene: TRBV6-5; D gene: TRBD1; CDR3 DNA: TGTGCCAGCAGTACCTCCGGGACAGGGGGCTACGAGCAGTACTTC; CDR3 protein: CASSTSGTGGYEQYF
J gene: TRBJ1-3; clone size: NA; V gene: TRBV28; D gene: NA; CDR3 DNA: TGTGCCAGCAGTTTTGAGGCGGCCAGGAACACCATATATTTT; CDR3 protein: CASSFEAARNTIYF
J gene: TRBJ1-4; clone size: few; V gene: TRBV7-9; D gene: NA; CDR3 DNA: TGTGCCAGCAGCTTAGGGACGGTCAGCTGGCAAAAACTGTTTTTT; CDR3 protein: CASSLGTVSWQKLFF
J gene: TRBJ2-3; clone size: NA; V gene: TRBV4-1; D gene: NA; CDR3 DNA: TGCGCCAGCAGCCAAGACTCAGGGGCAGGCACAGATACGCAGTATTTT; CDR3 protein: CASSQDSGAGTDTQYF
J gene: TRBJ2-7; clone size: NA; V gene: TRBV6-1; D gene: TRBD1; CDR3 DNA: TGTGCCAGCAGGGTAACAGGGGAAAACGAGCAGTACTTC; CDR3 protein: CASRVTGENEQYF
J gene: TRBJ2-7; clone size: NA; V gene: TRBV7-2; D gene: NA; CDR3 DNA: TGTGCCAGCGGCGCATACGAGCAGTACTTC; CDR3 protein: CASGAYEQYF
J gene: TRBJ2-1; clone size: NA; V gene: TRBV28; D gene: NA; CDR3 DNA: TGTGCCAGCAGTCCCCCAACATTTAGGGATGAGCAGTTCTTC; CDR3 protein: CASSPPTFRDEQFF
J gene: TRBJ1-1; clone size: NA; V gene: TRBV9; D gene: NA; CDR3 DNA: TGTGCCAGCAGCCCCTCAGGGGTGAACACTGAAGCTTTCTTT; CDR3 protein: CASSPSGVNTEAFF
J gene: TRBJ2-1; clone size: NA; V gene: TRBV19; D gene: NA; CDR3 DNA: TGTGCCAGTAGTATTTGGATTGGTGGGAGCTCCTACAATGAGCAGTTCTTC; CDR3 protein: CASSIWIGGSSYNEQFF
J gene: TRBJ2-2; clone size: NA; V gene: TRBV6-6; D gene: TRBD1; CDR3 DNA: TGTGCCAGCATCCAGGGACAGGGGGCGGCCGGGGAGCTGTTTTTT; CDR3 protein: CASIQGQGAAGELFF
J gene: TRBJ1-4; clone size: once; V gene: TRBV19; D gene: NA; CDR3 DNA: TGTGCCAGTAGTATGCCAGGGGCAAATGAAAAACTGTTTTTT; CDR3 protein: CASSMPGANEKLFF
J gene: TRBJ2-5; clone size: NA; V gene: TRBV28; D gene: TRBD1; CDR3 DNA: TGTGCCAGCAGTTATTGGACAGGGGGAAAACAAGAGACCCAGTACTTC; CDR3 protein: CASSYWTGGKQETQYF
J gene: TRBJ1-1; clone size: NA; V gene: TRBV19; D gene: NA; CDR3 DNA: TGTGCCAGTCGATCCAACCGGGGCACTGAAGCTTTCTTT; CDR3 protein: CASRSNRGTEAFF
J gene: TRBJ2-3; clone size: many; V gene: TRBV2; D gene: NA; CDR3 DNA: TGTGCCAGCAGTGCCATGGCTAGCTTAAATACGCAGTATTTT; CDR3 protein: CASSAMASLNTQYF
J gene: TRBJ2-3; clone size: NA; V gene: TRBV10-1; D gene: TRBD2; CDR3 DNA: TGCGCCAGCAGTGAGGCACTAGCGGCAGATACGCAGTATTTT; CDR3 protein: CASSEALAADTQYF
J gene: TRBJ2-7; clone size: NA; V gene: TRBV5-1; D gene: NA; CDR3 DNA: TGCGCCAGCACCTTGGACGTCTCGGGGGAGCAGTACTTC; CDR3 protein: CASTLDVSGEQYF
J gene: TRBJ2-3; clone size: NA; V gene: TRBV7-6; D gene: TRBD2; CDR3 DNA: TGTGCCAGCAGCTTAGCGTGGGGGGGGAGCACAGATACGCAGTATTTT; CDR3 protein: CASSLAWGGSTDTQYF
J gene: TRBJ2-3; clone size: NA; V gene: TRBV7-2; D gene: TRBD2; CDR3 DNA: TGTGCCAGCAGCTTGGGGACTAGCGGGATCACAGATACGCAGTATTTT; CDR3 protein: CASSLGTSGITDTQYF
J gene: TRBJ2-1; clone size: NA; V gene: TRBV2; D gene: TRBD1; CDR3 DNA: TGTGCCAGCAGTGATTGGGACAGGGGCTCCAATGAGCAGTTCTTC; CDR3 protein: CASSDWDRGSNEQFF
J gene: TRBJ1-1; clone size: NA; V gene: TRBV7-2; D gene: TRBD1; CDR3 DNA: TGTGCCAGCAGCTTAGTTGGGGCCAGGGGGACTGAAGCTTTCTTT; CDR3 protein: CASSLVGARGTEAFF
J gene: TRBJ2-3; clone size: NA; V gene: TRBV5-1; D gene: NA; CDR3 DNA: TGCGCCAGCAGCTCCGGGACTTCCCGAGATACGCAGTATTTT; CDR3 protein: CASSSGTSRDTQYF
J gene: TRBJ2-7; clone size: NA; V gene: TRBV6-5; D gene: NA; CDR3 DNA: TGTGCCAGCACCCCACCAGGGCAAGGATACGAGCAGTACTTC; CDR3 protein: CASTPPGQGYEQYF
J gene: TRBJ2-3; clone size: NA; V gene: TRBV5-1; D gene: TRBD1; CDR3 DNA: TGCGCCAGCAGCCCGGGACAGGGGCGGGGATCGCAGTATTTT; CDR3 protein: CASSPGQGRGSQYF
J gene: TRBJ2-7; clone size: NA; V gene: TRBV7-3; D gene: NA; CDR3 DNA: TGTGCCAGCAGCTTAGATAACGGGGGGCGGTACGAGCAGTACTTC; CDR3 protein: CASSLDNGGRYEQYF
J gene: TRBJ1-1; clone size: NA; V gene: TRBV14; D gene: NA; CDR3 DNA: TGTGCCAGCAGCCTCCTTTTCACTGAAGCTTTCTTT; CDR3 protein: CASSLLFTEAFF
J gene: TRBJ1-4; clone size: NA; V gene: TRBV19; D gene: TRBD1; CDR3 DNA: TGTGCCAGTACTGGCTGGGACAGGGGTAATGAAAAACTGTTTTTT; CDR3 protein: CASTGWDRGNEKLFF
J gene: TRBJ2-7; clone size: NA; V gene: TRBV5-1; D gene: NA; CDR3 DNA: TGCACCAGCAGCTTGGGCAGGGTATACAACGAGCAGTACTTC; CDR3 protein: CTSSLGRVYNEQYF
J gene: TRBJ2-3; clone size: NA; V gene: TRBV7-6; D gene: NA; CDR3 DNA: TGTGCCAGCAGCTTAGCGGGGGGGCCGTCAGATACGCAGTATTTT; CDR3 protein: CASSLAGGPSDTQYF
J gene: TRBJ2-1; clone size: NA; V gene: TRBV28; D gene: NA; CDR3 DNA: TGTGCCAGCAGTTTATCCGCGGGGTATTACAATGAGCAGTTCTTC; CDR3 protein: CASSLSAGYYNEQFF
J gene: TRBJ1-5; clone size: NA; V gene: TRBV28; D gene: NA; CDR3 DNA: TGTGCCAGCAGTCGAGGGGGAGACAATCAGCCCCAGCATTTT; CDR3 protein: CASSRGGDNQPQHF
J gene: TRBJ1-2; clone size: NA; V gene: TRBV30; D gene: TRBD1; CDR3 DNA: TGTGCCAGTCACCCCAGGGGGGCCTATGGCTACACCTTC; CDR3 protein: CASHPRGAYGYTF
J gene: TRBJ2-5; clone size: NA; V gene: TRBV9; D gene: TRBD1; CDR3 DNA: TGTGCCAGCAGCACCACCGGGACAGGTAGGAAGACCCAGTACTTC; CDR3 protein: CASSTTGTGRKTQYF
J gene: TRBJ2-3; clone size: NA; V gene: TRBV9; D gene: NA; CDR3 DNA: TGTGCCAGCAGCGTAGTAGGGAGGACAGGATCGGGAGATACGCAGTATTTT; CDR3 protein: CASSVVGRTGSGDTQYF
J gene: TRBJ2-7; clone size: NA; V gene: TRBV4-2; D gene: NA; CDR3 DNA: TGTGCCAGCAGCCGAGGGGACGCCTACGAGCAGTACTTC; CDR3 protein: CASSRGDAYEQYF
J gene: TRBJ1-3; clone size: few; V gene: TRBV7-9; D gene: NA; CDR3 DNA: TGTGCGATCTCTCCCGGGGATGGAAACACCATATATTTT; CDR3 protein: CAISPGDGNTIYF
J gene: TRBJ1-5; clone size: many; V gene: TRBV7-8; D gene: TRBD1; CDR3 DNA: TGTGCCAGCAGCCCGGGAGCCCCAGGGGGAACATGGCAGCCCCAGCATTTT; CDR3 protein: CASSPGAPGGTWQPQHF
J gene: TRBJ2-3; clone size: once; V gene: TRBV5-6; D gene: NA; CDR3 DNA: TGTGCCAGCACCTTAGGTCTGGCAGTAAACACAGATACGCAGTATTTT; CDR3 protein: CASTLGLAVNTDTQYF
J gene: TRBJ2-2; clone size: NA; V gene: TRBV5-8; D gene: TRBD1; CDR3 DNA: TGTGCCAGCAGACGAGGACAGGGAGGGGAGCTGTTTTTT; CDR3 protein: CASRRGQGGELFF
J gene: TRBJ1-2; clone size: NA; V gene: TRBV30; D gene: NA; CDR3 DNA: TGTGCTCATTCACGGGGTCTAGAATATGGCTACACCTTC; CDR3 protein: CAHSRGLEYGYTF
J gene: TRBJ2-1; clone size: NA; V gene: TRBV10-3; D gene: TRBD2; CDR3 DNA: TGTGCCATCGGACGACTAGCGGGGGTTTACAATGAGCAGTTCTTC; CDR3 protein: CAIGRLAGVYNEQFF
J gene: TRBJ2-5; clone size: NA; V gene: TRBV2; D gene: NA; CDR3 DNA: TGTGCCAGCAGCGCCCGTTATTGGGAGACCCAGTACTTC; CDR3 protein: CASSARYWETQYF
J gene: TRBJ2-7; clone size: few; V gene: TRBV7-6; D gene: TRBD2; CDR3 DNA: TGTGCCAGCAGCTCATCCTTTCCACTAGCGGGGGTCTCCTACGAGCAGTACTTC; CDR3 protein: CASSSSFPLAGVSYEQYF